The 20 T cell receptor beta chains below all came from one sample that was sequenced in a study of blood T cell repertoires in COVID-19. This table comes from immunoSEQ multiplex PCR, and its TCRdb copy is limited to in-frame clones, with some not included. The sample contains 250,000 to 300,000 clones, around 88% of which appear only once. The material sequenced was peripheral blood. The receptors were sampled from a man aged 80 or over with acute or convalescent COVID-19.

This chain connects TRBV30 to TRBJ2-4, with D possibly TRBD2 on 7 matching bases. Germline assignment: CDR1 GTSNPN and CDR2 SVGIG (reference sequence). V lost 2 bases and J lost 9, with 11 bases in between. The CDR3 length is 12 residues. The CDR3 loop is CAWSPGGPIQYF. The CDR3, as DNA: TGTGCCTGGAGTCCCGGGGGGCCCATTCAGTACTTC.

The J gene is TRBJ2-2, the V gene TRBV18, with D possibly TRBD2 on 6 matching bases. CDR1 is KGHSH, CDR2 LQKENI, per germline. This CDR3 region has 16 residues. V lost 6 bases and J lost 4, with 18 bases in between. CDR3 sequence (DNA): TGTGCCAGCTCCCTAACGGGGGACGCATCCACCGGGGAGCTGTTTTTT. It encodes CASSLTGDASTGELFF.

This chain links TRBV19 with TRBJ1-3, with a tentative D call TRBD1 (6 bases). CDR1 and CDR2 (germline): LNHDA, SQIVND (reference sequence). Trimming took off 3 bases at V and 1 base at J, with 19 bases between the two ends. The length of the CDR3 is 18 residues. CDR3 in amino acids: CASSIEQGHILSGNTIYF. The CDR3 DNA sequence: TGTGCCAGTAGTATTGAGCAGGGACATATCCTTTCTGGAAACACCATATATTTT. Full variable domain (missing parts from reference TRBV19 and TRBJ1-3): DGGITQSPKYLFRKEGQNVTLSCEQNLNHDAMYWYRQDPGQGLRLIYYSQIVNDFQKGDIAEGYSVSREKKESFPLTVTSAQKNPTAFYLCASSIEQGHILSGNTIYFGEGSWLTVV.

There are a few counts of this clone. J is TRBJ2-5 and V is TRBV29-1; TRBD2 might be the D (5 bases). This CDR3 is built from 13 residues. The V end was cut by 6 bases, the J end by 7 bases, with 18 bases between. Germline values: CDR1 SQVTM, CDR2 ANQGSEA. CDR3 sequence (DNA): TGCAGCGTCGGCGTGGACGGCGCGGGGACCCAGTACTTC. Translation gives CSVGVDGAGTQYF.

The chain links TRBV28 to TRBJ1-5; D gene unclear. The germline gives CDR1 MDHEN, CDR2 SYDVKM. The CDR3 is 13 amino acids. Between the trimmed V and J ends, which lost 5 bases and 4 bases, there was a span of 9 bases. CDR3 in amino acids: CASSGGQNQPQHF. Here the CDR3 DNA reads TGTGCCAGCAGTGGCGGTCAGAATCAGCCCCAGCATTTT.

V is TRBV5-1 and J is TRBJ1-6; D is undetermined. CDR3 length: 13 amino acids. The V gene lost 2 bases and the J gene lost 7 bases, with 7 bases spanning the gap. In germline, CDR1 is SGHRS, CDR2 YFSETQ. CDR3 in amino acids: CASSFDWNSPLHF. The CDR3 DNA reads TGCGCCAGCAGCTTTGACTGGAATTCACCCCTCCACTTT. The whole variable domain, remainder taken from reference TRBV5-1 and TRBJ1-6, is KAGVTQTPRYLIKTRGQQVTLSCSPISGHRSVSWYQQTPGQGLQFLFEYFSETQRNKGNFPGRFSGRQFSNSRSEMNVSTLELGDSALYLCASSFDWNSPLHFGNGTRLTVT.

This sequence joins TRBV5-1 and TRBJ1-5; 10 positions match TRBD1. J was trimmed by 4 bases and V by 4 bases; bases with no gene match: 5. The CDR3 runs 15 residues. Germline lookup yields CDR1 SGHRS and CDR2 YFSETQ. Here the CDR3 DNA reads TGCGCCAGCAGCGCGGGGACAGGGGCGAATCAGCCCCAGCATTTT. It translates to CASSAGTGANQPQHF.

This rearrangement joins TRBV11-3 to TRBJ2-5; no definite D call. The germline V gene encodes CDR1 SGHNT and CDR2 YENEEA. The CDR3 covers 13 residues. Trimming pared 1 base from V and 3 bases from J, leaving 6 bases between. The CDR3: CASSLGPEETQYF. The CDR3 DNA sequence: TGTGCCAGCAGCTTAGGTCCGGAAGAGACCCAGTACTTC.

This sequence joins TRBV28 and TRBJ1-2; unclear D gene. V was clipped by 6 bases and J by 8 bases, with 19 bases between them. The CDR3 sequence is 14 residues long. Per the germline V gene, CDR1 is MDHEN and CDR2 is SYDVKM. The CDR3 nucleotides are TGTGCCAGCAGGTTGTTAATGGGAGCCATAGGCTACACCTTC. Translation: CASRLLMGAIGYTF.

The genes are TRBV28 and TRBJ1-2; 7 bases are shared with TRBD1. This CDR3 comprises 14 residues. The junction had 6 bases not matched to a gene; V was cut back by 6 bases and J by 2 bases. Germline V gene sequence: CDR1 MDHEN, CDR2 SYDVKM. In DNA form, the CDR3 reads TGTGCCAGCAGCGGACAGGTCGTGAACTATGGCTACACCTTC. Translating gives CASSGQVVNYGYTF.

V is TRBV5-5 and J is TRBJ2-2; 8 bases line up with TRBD2. With V trimmed by 0 bases and J by 5 bases, 9 bases remained unmatched. Germline V gene data show CDR1 as SGHKS and CDR2 as YYEKEE (reference sequence). This CDR3 comprises 17 residues. The CDR3 protein is CASSLGTSRRGTGELFF. For the CDR3, the DNA is TGTGCCAGCAGCTTGGGGACTAGCCGAAGGGGGACCGGGGAGCTGTTTTTT.

This chain uses TRBV27 with TRBJ2-1; TRBD1 is a possible D gene (6 bases). The CDR3 totals 16 residues. V shed 2 bases and J shed 4 bases, with 15 bases lying between them. Per germline, CDR1 MNHEY and CDR2 SMNVEV (reference sequence). The CDR3 region is CASSLRGNLLYNEQFF. CDR3 nucleotide sequence: TGTGCCAGCAGTTTAAGGGGGAATCTTCTTTACAATGAGCAGTTCTTC.

The V and J genes are TRBV3-1 (or the pseudogene TRBV3-2) and TRBJ2-1, with a tentative D call TRBD2 (7 bases). The CDR3 is 13 residues long. Germline CDR1 reads LGHDT; CDR2 reads YNNKEL (reference sequence). V gave up 2 bases and J gave up 8 bases, with 10 bases separating them. The CDR3 loop reads CASSQRGAYEQFF. CDR3 DNA sequence: TGTGCCAGCAGCCAACGGGGGGCGTATGAGCAGTTCTTC.

V and J are TRBV4-1 and TRBJ2-3; 8 positions agree with TRBD1. Trimming at V came to 0 bases and at J to 0 bases, leaving 11 bases not matched to a gene. The CDR3 has 19 amino acids. CDR1 and CDR2 from the germline V gene are MGHRA and YSYEKL. The CDR3 DNA follows: TGCGCCAGCAGCCAAGATTCCCCCCAGGGGGCCCTTAGCACAGATACGCAGTATTTT. Amino acids: CASSQDSPQGALSTDTQYF.

V and J are TRBV6-5 and TRBJ2-1, with unresolved D. From germline, CDR1 is MNHEY and CDR2 SVGAGI. This CDR3 is 13 amino acids long. V lost 3 bases, J lost 7 bases, and 10 bases lay in between. CDR3 DNA: TGTGCCAGCAGTTATAACGTCGGGAATGAGCAGTTCTTC. It is translated as CASSYNVGNEQFF.

V usage is TRBV7-2 and J usage is TRBJ1-2, with 8 bases aligning to TRBD1. The CDR3 extends over 14 amino acids. V trimming: 5 bases; J trimming: 2 bases; junction bases outside the gene matches: 4. CDR1 SGHTA and CDR2 FQGNSA come from the germline V gene. The CDR3 region has the DNA TGTGCCAGCAGCCGGGACAGGAGAAACTATGGCTACACCTTC. Residues: CASSRDRRNYGYTF.

J is TRBJ1-4 and V is TRBV11-1; a weak D match, TRBD1 (6 bases). CDR1 SGHAT and CDR2 FQDESV come from the germline V gene (reference sequence). The CDR3 has 14 residues. The germline V and J ends were trimmed by 3 bases and 5 bases, with 10 bases remaining between them. Here the CDR3 reads CASSLDSQNEKLFF. The DNA for the CDR3 is TGTGCCAGCAGCTTGGACAGCCAAAATGAAAAACTGTTTTTT. Full variable domain (rest looked up from reference TRBV11-1 and TRBJ1-4): EAEVAQSPRYKITEKSQAVAFWCDPISGHATLYWYRQILGQGPELLVQFQDESVVDDSQLPKDRFSAERLKGVDSTLKIQPAELGDSAMYLCASSLDSQNEKLFFGSGTQLSVL.

This chain joins TRBV6-6 and TRBJ2-7, with D maybe TRBD2 (7 bases). The CDR3 is made up of 15 amino acids. Per germline, CDR1 MNHNY and CDR2 SVGAGI (reference sequence). The V and J ends lost 0 bases and 5 bases respectively, with 14 bases between them. The CDR3 spells CASSYSRGEGDEQYF. The CDR3 coding sequence is TGTGCCAGCAGTTACTCGAGAGGGGAGGGGGACGAGCAGTACTTC.

This clone occurred once. V usage is TRBV18 and J usage is TRBJ1-1; 7 nucleotides match TRBD1. Germline V lookup: CDR1 KGHSH, CDR2 LQKENI. V shed 4 bases and J 5 bases; nucleotides not matched to a gene: 7. This CDR3 is built from 14 residues. In DNA, the CDR3 is TGTGCCAGCTCACGGGACAGACGAACGACTGAAGCTTTCTTT. This encodes CASSRDRRTTEAFF.

This chain links TRBV6-5 with TRBJ1-6; D gene uncertain. Trimming left V 5 bases short and J 7 bases short, with 12 bases between. Germline V gives CDR1 MNHEY, CDR2 SVGAGI. This CDR3 comprises 14 residues. Here the CDR3 DNA reads TGTGCCAGCAGTAGCCAGGCGTTAAATTCACCCCTCCACTTT. It translates to CASSSQALNSPLHF.